The 13 T cell receptor beta chains reported below all come from one sample, sequenced in a study of T cell changes during pregnancy in multiple sclerosis. Sequencing was performed with immunoSEQ multiplex PCR; in TCRdb, only in-frame clones are kept and a portion is missing. The table records tens of thousands of clones, roughly 92% of them present only once. The sequencing used peripheral blood, collected after pregnancy. These receptors were obtained from a female donor in good health, enrolled as a control in a pregnancy study.

This chain connects TRBV5-1 to TRBJ1-2, with TRBD1 as a possible D gene (6 bases). Trimming pared 1 base from V and 4 bases from J, leaving 14 bases between. Germline CDR1 SGHRS, CDR2 YFSETQ. The length of the CDR3 is 15 residues. The DNA for the CDR3 is TGCGCCAGCAGCTTGAGGGCAGGGGATCCCTATGGCTACACCTTC. Translation gives CASSLRAGDPYGYTF.

The chain links TRBV6-4 to TRBJ2-3; tentatively, D is TRBD2 (5 bases). The CDR3 is 15 amino acids. Trimming took off 5 bases at V and 0 bases at J, with 12 bases between the two ends. Germline CDR1 and CDR2: MRHNA and SNTAGT. CDR3 loop: CASSWSGSSTDTQYF. The CDR3 region has the DNA TGTGCCAGCAGTTGGTCGGGGTCTAGCACAGATACGCAGTATTTT.

The chain carries TRBV27 and TRBJ2-5; maybe TRBD2 (7 bases). The germline V gene encodes CDR1 MNHEY and CDR2 SMNVEV (reference sequence). There are 16 residues in the CDR3. V lost 0 bases and J lost 0, with 11 bases in between. The CDR3 region is CASSLSMGGHQETQYF. In DNA, the CDR3 is TGTGCCAGCAGTTTATCGATGGGGGGGCACCAAGAGACCCAGTACTTC.

CDR3 DNA: TGTGCCAGCAGCGTAGAGTCGGTGGGAGGAGAGACCCAGTACTTC. It specifies CASSVESVGGETQYF. This sequence joins TRBV9 and TRBJ2-5; tentative D call: TRBD2 (6 bases). Germline V gives CDR1 SGDLS, CDR2 YYNGEE. Trimming cost V 0 bases and J 4 bases, with 13 bases left between them. The CDR3 is 15 residues long. Full variable domain (outside the CDR3, taken from reference TRBV9 and TRBJ2-5): DSGVTQTPKHLITATGQRVTLRCSPRSGDLSVYWYQQSLDQGLQFLIQYYNGEERAKGNILERFSAQQFPDLHSELNLSSLELGDSALYFCASSVESVGGETQYFGPGTRLLVL.

J is TRBJ1-2 and V is TRBV2; D is unclear. CDR1 SNHLY and CDR2 FYNNEI come from the germline V gene. Trimming removed 9 bases from V and 1 base from J, with 12 bases in between. CDR3 size: 13 residues. DNA of the CDR3: TGTGCCAGTCTAGACGGAATTAACTATGGCTACACCTTC. Translation gives CASLDGINYGYTF.

V gene TRBV9 combines with J gene TRBJ2-7; 13 bases agree with TRBD2. Germline V gene data show CDR1 as SGDLS and CDR2 as YYNGEE. This CDR3 is 16 amino acids long. The V segment lost 4 bases and the J segment 7 bases; nucleotides outside the gene matches: 11. The chain's CDR3 is CASSTGLAGESYEQYF. CDR3 DNA: TGTGCCAGCAGCACTGGACTAGCGGGAGAATCGTATGAGCAGTACTTC.

This rearrangement joins TRBV6-1 to TRBJ1-4; no clear D gene. The V and J ends lost 3 bases and 5 bases respectively, with 4 bases between them. The CDR3 is 12 amino acids. The germline V gene has CDR1 MNHNS and CDR2 SASEGT. The CDR3 region has the DNA TGTGCCAGCAGTGACTTAAATGAAAAACTGTTTTTT. This codes for CASSDLNEKLFF.

The CDR3 reads CASSLFTTDGNYEAFF. CDR3 nucleotide sequence: TGTGCCAGCAGCTTATTCACCACGGACGGGAACTATGAAGCTTTCTTT. The chain uses TRBV7-2 and TRBJ1-1; D is uncertain. Trimming removed 2 bases at V and 7 bases at J, with 20 bases between. The CDR3 covers 16 residues. Germline V gene lookup returns CDR1 SGHTA and CDR2 FQGNSA.

The V call is TRBV7-9, the J call TRBJ2-7; D uncertain. V lost 4 bases and J 3 bases, leaving 13 bases between the germline ends. Germline CDR1 reads SEHNR; CDR2 reads FQNEAQ (reference sequence). The CDR3 loop spans 14 amino acids. As DNA, the CDR3 is TGTGCCAGCAGCTCTACAGACACTCACTACGAGCAGTACTTC. As protein: CASSSTDTHYEQYF.

The rearrangement links TRBV7-2 to TRBJ1-5, with a tentative D call TRBD1 (5 bases). There are 13 residues in the CDR3. Deletions cut 9 bases from V and 9 bases from J, with 18 bases between. Germline assignment: CDR1 SGHTA and CDR2 FQGNSA. The CDR3 here is CASATGPGGPQHF. In DNA form, the CDR3 reads TGTGCCAGTGCGACGGGGCCCGGGGGGCCCCAGCATTTT. Full variable domain (rest looked up from reference TRBV7-2 and TRBJ1-5): GAGVSQSPSNKVTEKGKDVELRCDPISGHTALYWYRQSLGQGLEFLIYFQGNSAPDKSGLPSDRFSAERTGGSVSTLTIQRTQQEDSAVYLCASATGPGGPQHFGDGTRLSIL.

This rearrangement joins TRBV10-3 to TRBJ1-4; maybe TRBD1 (5 bases). The CDR3 has 12 residues. Germline CDR1 and CDR2: ENHRY and SYGVKD. Trimming left V 11 bases short and J 0 bases short, with 7 bases between. CDR3 coding DNA: TGTGCCTTAGGGGCAACTAATGAAAAACTGTTTTTT. Translation gives CALGATNEKLFF.

This clone was recorded at least ten times. This chain links TRBV6-4 with TRBJ2-2, with 11 positions matching TRBD2. The trim removed 3 bases at V and 7 bases at J, leaving 4 bases unmatched. The CDR3 totals 15 residues. Germline lookup yields CDR1 MRHNA and CDR2 SNTAGT. Written as DNA, the CDR3 is TGTGCCAGCAGTGAACTAGCGGGAGAGCTCGGGGAGCTGTTTTTT. Its protein is CASSELAGELGELFF.

V and J are TRBV4-2 and TRBJ1-5, with 10 bases that match TRBD1. Trimming at V came to 0 bases and at J to 7 bases, leaving 9 bases not matched to a gene. The CDR3 totals 17 residues. Germline CDR1 LGHNA, CDR2 YNFKEQ. The CDR3 DNA reads TGTGCCAGCAGCCAAGATATGGGACAGGGGCTGTGGCAGCCCCAGCATTTT. Translated: CASSQDMGQGLWQPQHF.